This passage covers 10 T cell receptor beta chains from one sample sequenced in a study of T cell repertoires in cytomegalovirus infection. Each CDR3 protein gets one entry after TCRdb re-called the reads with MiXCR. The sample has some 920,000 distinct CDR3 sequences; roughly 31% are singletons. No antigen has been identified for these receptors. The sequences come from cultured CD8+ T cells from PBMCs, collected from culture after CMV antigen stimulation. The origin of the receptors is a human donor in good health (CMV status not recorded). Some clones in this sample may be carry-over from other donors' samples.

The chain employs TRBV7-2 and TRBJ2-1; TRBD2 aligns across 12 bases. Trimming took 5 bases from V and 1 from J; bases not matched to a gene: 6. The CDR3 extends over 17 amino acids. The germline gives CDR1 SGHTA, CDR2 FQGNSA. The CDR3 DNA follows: TGTGCCAGCAGCCCAAAGACTAGCGGGGGTTCCTACAATGAGCAGTTCTTC. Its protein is CASSPKTSGGSYNEQFF.

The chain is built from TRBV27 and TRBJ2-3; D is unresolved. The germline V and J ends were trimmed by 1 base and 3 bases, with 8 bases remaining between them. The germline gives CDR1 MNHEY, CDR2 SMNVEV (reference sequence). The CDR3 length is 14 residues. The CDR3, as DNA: TGTGCCAGCAGTTTATGGGTCGGGACAGATACGCAGTATTTT. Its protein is CASSLWVGTDTQYF.

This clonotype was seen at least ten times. The CDR3 spells CASSLQGQGGDKAFF. CDR3 DNA sequence: TGTGCCAGCAGCTTACAAGGGCAGGGTGGAGATAAAGCTTTCTTT. The rearrangement joins TRBV7-4 to TRBJ1-1; a weak D match, TRBD1 (5 bases). Trimming removed 2 bases at V and 9 bases at J, with 19 bases between. Looked up from germline, CDR1 is SGHVT and CDR2 is SQSDAQ. CDR3 length: 15 amino acids. The variable domain in full, with the rest retrieved from reference TRBV7-4 and TRBJ1-1, is GAGVSQSPRYKVAKRGRDVALRCDSISGHVTLYWYRQTLGQGSEVLTYSQSDAQRDKSGRPSGRFSAERPERSVSTLKIQRTEQGDSAVYLCASSLQGQGGDKAFFGQGTRLTVV.

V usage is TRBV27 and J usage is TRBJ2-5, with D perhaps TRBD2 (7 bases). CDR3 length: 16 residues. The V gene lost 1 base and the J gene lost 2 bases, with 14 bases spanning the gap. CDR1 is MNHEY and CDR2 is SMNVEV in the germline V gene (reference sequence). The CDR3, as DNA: TGTGCCAGCAGTTTATTCGCGGGGGCCTCTCAAGAGACCCAGTACTTC. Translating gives CASSLFAGASQETQYF.

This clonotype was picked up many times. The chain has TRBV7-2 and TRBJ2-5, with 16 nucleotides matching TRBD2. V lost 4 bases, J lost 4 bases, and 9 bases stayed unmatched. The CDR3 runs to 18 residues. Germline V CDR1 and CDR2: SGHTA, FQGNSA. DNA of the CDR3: TGTGCCAGCAGCTCCCCCGGGACTAGCGGGGGGGGAGTAGAGACCCAGTACTTC. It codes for CASSSPGTSGGGVETQYF.

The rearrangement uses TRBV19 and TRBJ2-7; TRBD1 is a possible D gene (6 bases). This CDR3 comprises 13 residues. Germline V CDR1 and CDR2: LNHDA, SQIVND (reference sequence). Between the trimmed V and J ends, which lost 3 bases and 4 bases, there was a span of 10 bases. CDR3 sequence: CASSMGAGYEQYV. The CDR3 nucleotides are TGTGCCAGTAGTATGGGGGCTGGATACGAGCAGTACGTC.

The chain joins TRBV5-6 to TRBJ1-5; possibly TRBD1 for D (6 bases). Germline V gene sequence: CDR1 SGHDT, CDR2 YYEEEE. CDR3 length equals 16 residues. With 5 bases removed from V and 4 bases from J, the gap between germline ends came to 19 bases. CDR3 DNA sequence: TGTGCCAGCAGTTTGACCTGGGGGCGCGGGAATCAGCCCCAGCATTTT. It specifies CASSLTWGRGNQPQHF.

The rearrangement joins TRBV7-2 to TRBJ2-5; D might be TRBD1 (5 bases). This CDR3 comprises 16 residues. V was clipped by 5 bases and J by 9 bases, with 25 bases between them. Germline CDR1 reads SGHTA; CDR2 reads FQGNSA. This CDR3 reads CASSRPRTTRQGAQYF. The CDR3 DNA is TGTGCCAGCAGCCGACCCAGGACAACTCGTCAAGGGGCCCAGTACTTC.

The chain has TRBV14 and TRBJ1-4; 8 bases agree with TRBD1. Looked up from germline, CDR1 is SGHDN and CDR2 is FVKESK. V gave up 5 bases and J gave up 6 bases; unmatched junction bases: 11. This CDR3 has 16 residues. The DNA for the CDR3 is TGTGCCAGCAGCTCCGGGACAGGCCCCGCAGATGAAAAACTGTTTTTT. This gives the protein CASSSGTGPADEKLFF.

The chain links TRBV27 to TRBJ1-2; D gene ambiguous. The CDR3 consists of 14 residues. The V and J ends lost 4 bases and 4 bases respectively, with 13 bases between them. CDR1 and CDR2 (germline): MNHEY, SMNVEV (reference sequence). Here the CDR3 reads CASSSNLISYGYTF. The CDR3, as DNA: TGTGCCAGCAGTTCTAATTTGATCTCCTATGGCTACACCTTC.